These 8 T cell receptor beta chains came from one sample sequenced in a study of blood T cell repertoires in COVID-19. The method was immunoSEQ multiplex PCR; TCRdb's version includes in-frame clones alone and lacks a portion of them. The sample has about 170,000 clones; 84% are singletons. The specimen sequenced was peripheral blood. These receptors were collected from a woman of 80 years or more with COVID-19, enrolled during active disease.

DNA for the CDR3: TGTGCCAGCAGCTTATATCGGACCGCGGGACAAGAGACCCAGTACTTC. Its protein product is CASSLYRTAGQETQYF. This rearrangement joins TRBV7-2 to TRBJ2-5; tentatively, D is TRBD2 (6 bases). Germline V gene sequence: CDR1 SGHTA, CDR2 FQGNSA. V lost 2 bases and J 2 bases, leaving 15 bases between the germline ends. The CDR3 sequence is 16 residues long. The full variable domain, its missing parts supplied by reference TRBV7-2 and TRBJ2-5, is GAGVSQSPSNKVTEKGKDVELRCDPISGHTALYWYRQSLGQGLEFLIYFQGNSAPDKSGLPSDRFSAERTGGSVSTLTIQRTQQEDSAVYLCASSLYRTAGQETQYFGPGTRLLVL.

The CDR3 DNA sequence: TGCGCCAGCAGCCTTCGCGGGAGTTCTTACAATGAGCAGTTCTTC. Translated, it gives CASSLRGSSYNEQFF. This chain uses TRBV4-1 with TRBJ2-1; TRBD2 matches at 7 bases. There are 15 residues in the CDR3. Germline CDR1 MGHRA, CDR2 YSYEKL. J gave up 4 bases and V 4 bases, and 7 bases lay outside the gene matches.

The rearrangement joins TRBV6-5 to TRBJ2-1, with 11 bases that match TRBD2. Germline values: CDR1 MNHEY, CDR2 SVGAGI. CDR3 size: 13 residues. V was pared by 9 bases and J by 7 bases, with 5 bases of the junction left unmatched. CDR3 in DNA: TGTGCCAGTACTAGCGGGAGTTGGAATGAGCAGTTCTTC. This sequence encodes CASTSGSWNEQFF.

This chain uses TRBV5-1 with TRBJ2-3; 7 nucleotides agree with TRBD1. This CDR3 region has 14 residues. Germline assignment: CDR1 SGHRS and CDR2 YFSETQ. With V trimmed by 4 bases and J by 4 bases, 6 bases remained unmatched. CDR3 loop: CASSLGQAADTQYF. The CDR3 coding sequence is TGCGCCAGCAGCCTTGGACAGGCGGCAGATACGCAGTATTTT.

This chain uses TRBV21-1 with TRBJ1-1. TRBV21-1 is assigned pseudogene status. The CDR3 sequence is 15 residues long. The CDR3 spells CASSNGGEMNTEAFF. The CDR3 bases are TGTGCCAGCAGCAATGGGGGGGAAATGAACACTGAAGCTTTCTTT.

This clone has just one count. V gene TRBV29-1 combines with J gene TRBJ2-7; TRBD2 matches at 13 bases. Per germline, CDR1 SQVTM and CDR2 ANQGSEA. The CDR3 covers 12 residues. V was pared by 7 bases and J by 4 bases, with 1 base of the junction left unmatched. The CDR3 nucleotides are TGCAGCGGACTAGCGGGGGGATACGAGCAGTACTTC. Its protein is CSGLAGGYEQYF.

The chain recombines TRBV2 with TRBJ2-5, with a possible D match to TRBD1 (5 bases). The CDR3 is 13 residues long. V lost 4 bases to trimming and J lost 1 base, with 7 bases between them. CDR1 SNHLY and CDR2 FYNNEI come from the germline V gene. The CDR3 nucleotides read TGTGCCAGCAGTGGACAGCTCCAAGAGACCCAGTACTTC. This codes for CASSGQLQETQYF.

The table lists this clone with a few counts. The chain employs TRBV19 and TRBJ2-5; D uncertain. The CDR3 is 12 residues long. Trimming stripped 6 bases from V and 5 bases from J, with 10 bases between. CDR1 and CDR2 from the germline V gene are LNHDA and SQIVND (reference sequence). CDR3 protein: CASSLDWETQYF. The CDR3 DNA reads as TGTGCCAGTAGCCTAGACTGGGAGACCCAGTACTTC.